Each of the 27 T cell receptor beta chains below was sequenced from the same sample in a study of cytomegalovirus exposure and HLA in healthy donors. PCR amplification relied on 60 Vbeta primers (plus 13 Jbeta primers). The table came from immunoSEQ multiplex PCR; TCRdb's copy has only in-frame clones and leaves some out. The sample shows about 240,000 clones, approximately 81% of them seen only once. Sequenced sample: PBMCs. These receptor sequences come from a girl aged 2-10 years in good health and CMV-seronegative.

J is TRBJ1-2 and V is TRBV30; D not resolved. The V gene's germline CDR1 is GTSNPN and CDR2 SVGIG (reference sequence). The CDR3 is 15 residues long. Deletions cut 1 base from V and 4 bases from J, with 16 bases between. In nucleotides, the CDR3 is TGTGCCTGGAGTGCCCGCTTACATGACTTCTATGGCTACACCTTC. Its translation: CAWSARLHDFYGYTF. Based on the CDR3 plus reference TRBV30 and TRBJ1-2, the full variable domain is SQTIHQWPATLVQPVGSPLSLECTVEGTSNPNLYWYRQAAGRGLQLLFYSVGIGQISSEVPQNLSASRPQDRQFILSSKKLLLSDSGFYLCAWSARLHDFYGYTFGSGTRLTVV.

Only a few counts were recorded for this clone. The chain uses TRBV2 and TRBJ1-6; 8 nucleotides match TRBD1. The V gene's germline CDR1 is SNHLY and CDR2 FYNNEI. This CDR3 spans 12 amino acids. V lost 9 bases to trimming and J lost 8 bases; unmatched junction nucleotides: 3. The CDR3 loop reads CARSGGDSPLHF. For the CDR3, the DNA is TGTGCCAGGTCAGGGGGCGATTCACCCCTCCACTTT.

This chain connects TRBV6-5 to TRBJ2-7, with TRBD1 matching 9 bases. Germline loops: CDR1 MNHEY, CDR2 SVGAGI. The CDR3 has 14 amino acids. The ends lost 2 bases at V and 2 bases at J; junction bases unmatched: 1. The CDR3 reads CASSYRTGAYEQYF. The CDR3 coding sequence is TGTGCCAGCAGTTACCGGACAGGGGCCTACGAGCAGTACTTC.

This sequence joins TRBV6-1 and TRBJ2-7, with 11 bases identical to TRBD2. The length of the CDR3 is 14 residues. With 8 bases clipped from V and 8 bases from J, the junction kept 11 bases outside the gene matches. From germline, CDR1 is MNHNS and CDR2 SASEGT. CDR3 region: CASHATSGNLKQYF. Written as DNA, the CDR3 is TGTGCCAGCCACGCGACTAGCGGGAACCTCAAGCAGTACTTC.

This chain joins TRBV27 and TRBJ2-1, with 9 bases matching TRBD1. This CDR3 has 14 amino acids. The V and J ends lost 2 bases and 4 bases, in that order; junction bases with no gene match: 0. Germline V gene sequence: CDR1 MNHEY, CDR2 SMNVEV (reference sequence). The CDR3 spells CASSLGTGYNEQFF. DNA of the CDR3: TGTGCCAGCAGTTTAGGGACAGGGTACAATGAGCAGTTCTTC.

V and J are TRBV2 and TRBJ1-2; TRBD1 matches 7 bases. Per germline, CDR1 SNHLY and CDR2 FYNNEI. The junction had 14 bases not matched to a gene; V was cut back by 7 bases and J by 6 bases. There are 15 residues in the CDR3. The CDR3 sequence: CASKGTEAKNHGYTF. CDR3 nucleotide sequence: TGTGCCAGCAAAGGGACAGAGGCCAAAAATCATGGCTACACCTTC.

The CDR3 nucleotides are TGTGCCAGCAGCCAAACCGGGGGGAACACAGATACGCAGTATTTT. Translating it yields CASSQTGGNTDTQYF. The chain has TRBV6-5 and TRBJ2-3, with 7 positions matching TRBD2. The CDR3 length is 15 residues. Germline CDR1 MNHEY, CDR2 SVGAGI. V was pared by 6 bases and J by 2 bases, with 8 bases of the junction left unmatched.

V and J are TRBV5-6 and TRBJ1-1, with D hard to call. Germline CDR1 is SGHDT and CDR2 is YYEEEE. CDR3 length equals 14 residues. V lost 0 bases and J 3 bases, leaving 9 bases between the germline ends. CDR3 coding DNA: TGTGCCAGCAGCTTGGTGGGCAAGGACACTGAAGCTTTCTTT. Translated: CASSLVGKDTEAFF.

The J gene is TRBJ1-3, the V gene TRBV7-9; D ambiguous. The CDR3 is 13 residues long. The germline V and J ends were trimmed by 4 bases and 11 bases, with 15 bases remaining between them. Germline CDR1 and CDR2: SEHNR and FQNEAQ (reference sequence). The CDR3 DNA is TGTGCCAGCAGCTCCAAGGCCGAGGGATCCATATATTTT. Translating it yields CASSSKAEGSIYF.

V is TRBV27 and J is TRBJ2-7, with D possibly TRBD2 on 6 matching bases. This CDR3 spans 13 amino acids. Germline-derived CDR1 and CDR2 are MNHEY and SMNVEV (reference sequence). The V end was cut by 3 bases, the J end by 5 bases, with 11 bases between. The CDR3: CASSFSGSNEQYF. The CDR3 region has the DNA TGTGCCAGCAGTTTTAGCGGTTCCAACGAGCAGTACTTC.

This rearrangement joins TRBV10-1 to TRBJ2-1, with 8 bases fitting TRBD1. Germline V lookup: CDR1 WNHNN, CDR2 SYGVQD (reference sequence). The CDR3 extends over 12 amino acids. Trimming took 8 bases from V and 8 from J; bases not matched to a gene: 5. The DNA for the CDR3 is TGCGCCAGCGGCGGACAGGGCGATGAGCAGTTCTTC. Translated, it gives CASGGQGDEQFF.

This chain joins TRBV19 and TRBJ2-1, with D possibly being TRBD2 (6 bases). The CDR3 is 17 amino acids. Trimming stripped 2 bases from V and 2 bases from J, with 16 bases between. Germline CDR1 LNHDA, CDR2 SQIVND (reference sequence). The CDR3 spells CASSIPGALGPYNEQFF. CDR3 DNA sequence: TGTGCCAGTAGTATACCGGGAGCCCTTGGCCCCTACAATGAGCAGTTCTTC.

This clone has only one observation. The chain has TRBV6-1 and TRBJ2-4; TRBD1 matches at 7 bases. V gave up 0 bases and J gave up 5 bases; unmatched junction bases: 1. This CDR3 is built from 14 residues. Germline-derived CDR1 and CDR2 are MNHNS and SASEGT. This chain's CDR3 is CASSEAGGENIQYF. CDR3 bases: TGTGCCAGCAGTGAAGCAGGGGGCGAAAACATTCAGTACTTC.

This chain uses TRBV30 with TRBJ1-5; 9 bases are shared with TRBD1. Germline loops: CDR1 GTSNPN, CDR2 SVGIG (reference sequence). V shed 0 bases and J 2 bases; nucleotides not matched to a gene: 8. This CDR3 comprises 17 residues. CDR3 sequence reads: CAWSVGTGNTGNQPQHF. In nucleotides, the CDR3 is TGTGCCTGGAGTGTAGGGACAGGGAATACGGGCAATCAGCCCCAGCATTTT.

The CDR3 loop is CASRGWVGTAYEQYF. The CDR3 bases are TGTGCCAGCAGAGGGTGGGTTGGGACAGCCTACGAGCAGTACTTC. The chain employs TRBV6-5 and TRBJ2-7; 7 nucleotides match TRBD1. With 6 bases clipped from V and 2 bases from J, the junction kept 10 bases outside the gene matches. This CDR3 has 15 amino acids. Germline CDR1 is MNHEY and CDR2 is SVGAGI.

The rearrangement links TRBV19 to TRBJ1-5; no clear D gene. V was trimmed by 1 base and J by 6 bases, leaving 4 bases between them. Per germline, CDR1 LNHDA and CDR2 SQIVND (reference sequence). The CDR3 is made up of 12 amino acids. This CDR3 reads CASSIGSQPQHF. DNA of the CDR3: TGTGCCAGTAGTATAGGGAGTCAGCCCCAGCATTTT.

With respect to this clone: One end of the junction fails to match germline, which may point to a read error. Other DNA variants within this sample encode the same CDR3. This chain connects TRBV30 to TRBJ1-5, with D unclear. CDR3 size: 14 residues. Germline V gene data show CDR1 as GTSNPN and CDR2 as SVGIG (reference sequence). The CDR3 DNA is TGCGCCTGGAGTGAGCAGAGGAGCAATCAGCCCCAGCATTTT. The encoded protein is CAWSEQRSNQPQHF.

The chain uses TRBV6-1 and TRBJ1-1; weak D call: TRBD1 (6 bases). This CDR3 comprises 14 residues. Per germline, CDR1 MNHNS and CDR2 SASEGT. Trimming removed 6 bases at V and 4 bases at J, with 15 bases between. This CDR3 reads CASSLRGEGTEAFF. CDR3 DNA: TGTGCCAGCAGCCTCAGGGGAGAGGGCACTGAAGCTTTCTTT.

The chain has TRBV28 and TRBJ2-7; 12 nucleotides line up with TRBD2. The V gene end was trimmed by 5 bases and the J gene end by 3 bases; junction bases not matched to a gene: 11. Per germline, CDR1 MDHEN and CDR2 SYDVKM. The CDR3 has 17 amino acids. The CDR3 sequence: CASSLSSGRAEDYEQYF. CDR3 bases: TGTGCCAGCAGTCTCTCTAGCGGGAGGGCCGAGGACTACGAGCAGTACTTC.

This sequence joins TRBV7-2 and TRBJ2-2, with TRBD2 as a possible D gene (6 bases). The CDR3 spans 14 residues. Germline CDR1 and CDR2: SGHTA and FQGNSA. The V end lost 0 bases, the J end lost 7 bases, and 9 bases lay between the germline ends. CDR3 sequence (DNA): TGTGCCAGCAGCTTAGCCCGGGAGAACGGGGAGCTGTTTTTT. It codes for CASSLARENGELFF.

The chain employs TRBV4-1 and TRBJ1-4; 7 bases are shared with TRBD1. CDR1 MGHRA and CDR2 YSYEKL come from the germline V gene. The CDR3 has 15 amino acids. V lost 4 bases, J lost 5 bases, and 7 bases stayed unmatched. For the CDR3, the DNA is TGCGCCAGCAGCCCACACGGGACAGACAATGAAAAACTGTTTTTT. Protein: CASSPHGTDNEKLFF.

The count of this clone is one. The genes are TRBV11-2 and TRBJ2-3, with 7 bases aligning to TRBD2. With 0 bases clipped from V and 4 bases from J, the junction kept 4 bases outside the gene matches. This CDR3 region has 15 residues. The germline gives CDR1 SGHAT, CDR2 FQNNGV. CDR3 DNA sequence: TGTGCCAGCAGCTTAGAAACTAGCGTCGCAGATACGCAGTATTTT. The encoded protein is CASSLETSVADTQYF.

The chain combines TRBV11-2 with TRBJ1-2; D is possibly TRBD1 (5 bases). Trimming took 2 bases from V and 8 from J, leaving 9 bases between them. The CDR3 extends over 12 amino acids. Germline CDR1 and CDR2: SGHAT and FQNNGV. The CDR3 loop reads CASSLQGTGYTF. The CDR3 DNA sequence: TGTGCCAGCAGCTTACAGGGCACGGGCTACACCTTC.

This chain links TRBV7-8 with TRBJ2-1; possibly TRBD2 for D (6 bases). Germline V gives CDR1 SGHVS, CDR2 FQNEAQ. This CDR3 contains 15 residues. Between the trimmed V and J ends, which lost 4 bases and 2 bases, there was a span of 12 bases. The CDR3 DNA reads TGTGCCAGCAGCTCCGGGACTCAAACCTACAATGAGCAGTTCTTC. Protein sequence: CASSSGTQTYNEQFF.

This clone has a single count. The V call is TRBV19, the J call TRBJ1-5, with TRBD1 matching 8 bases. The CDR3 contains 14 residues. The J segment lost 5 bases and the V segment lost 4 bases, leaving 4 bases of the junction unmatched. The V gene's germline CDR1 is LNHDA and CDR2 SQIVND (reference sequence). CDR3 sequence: CASSRDRSYQPQHF. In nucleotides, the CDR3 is TGTGCCAGTAGTAGGGACAGGAGTTATCAGCCCCAGCATTTT. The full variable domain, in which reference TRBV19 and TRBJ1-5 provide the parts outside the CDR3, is DGGITQSPKYLFRKEGQNVTLSCEQNLNHDAMYWYRQDPGQGLRLIYYSQIVNDFQKGDIAEGYSVSREKKESFPLTVTSAQKNPTAFYLCASSRDRSYQPQHFGDGTRLSIL.

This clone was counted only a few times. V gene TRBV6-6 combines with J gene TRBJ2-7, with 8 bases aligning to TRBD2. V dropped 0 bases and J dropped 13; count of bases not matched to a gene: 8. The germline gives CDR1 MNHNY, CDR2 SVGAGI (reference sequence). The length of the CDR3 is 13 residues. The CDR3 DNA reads TGTGCCAGCAGTTACTCTACCGGGACTAGTTTCTACTTC. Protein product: CASSYSTGTSFYF.

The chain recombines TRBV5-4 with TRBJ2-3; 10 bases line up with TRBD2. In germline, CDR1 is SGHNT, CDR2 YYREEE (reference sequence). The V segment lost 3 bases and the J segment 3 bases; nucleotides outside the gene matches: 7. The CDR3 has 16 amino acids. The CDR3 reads CASSSRRLAGTDTQYF. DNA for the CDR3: TGTGCCAGCAGCTCACGACGACTAGCGGGTACAGATACGCAGTATTTT.